The present TCR beta chain was sequenced within a study of T-cell memory formation after mild COVID-19. Study conclusions and caveats: Certain responding clones were present in pre-infection memory, suggesting participation of cross-reactive memory. Researchers report contracting CD4+ clones mostly in CM and EM, with CD8+ clones in EMRA.

There are many counts of this clonotype. What it recognizes is unknown. Constant-segment primers and 5'RACE yielded cDNA libraries for TCR alpha and TCR beta, each carrying sample barcodes and UMIs. TCRdb reprocessed the 5' RACE reads with MiXCR, giving one entry per CDR3 protein. The sample has some 64,000 distinct CDR3 sequences, about a tenth seen once; the top ten hold 0.95% to 1.3%. The CDR3 runs 16 residues. Trimming left V 7 bases short and J 0 bases short, with 18 bases between. Germline assignment: CDR1 SEHNR and CDR2 FQNEAQ (reference sequence). The chain has TRBV7-9 and TRBJ1-1; perhaps TRBD1 as D (6 bases). This TCR was recovered from a man aged 18 to 30 who had mild COVID-19 (a few samples of this study predate the infection). Cell type and time point are not known. The sample was PBMCs or a T cell subset sorted from them (not recorded which). CDR3 in amino acids: CASTSSQGSMNTEAFF. In nucleotides, the CDR3 is TGTGCCAGCACCTCCAGTCAGGGGAGCATGAACACTGAAGCTTTCTTT.